Listed here is a single T cell receptor beta chain. Its antigen is as yet unknown. Primers included in the PCR were 60 Vbeta and 13 Jbeta primers. TCRdb keeps only in-frame clones here, not all; method: immunoSEQ multiplex PCR. The sample has more than 110,000 clones, 65% to 85% seen once; the top ten hold around 3.7%. The data originate from a study of cytomegalovirus exposure and HLA in healthy donors. With 3 bases clipped from V and 3 bases from J, the junction kept 13 bases outside the gene matches. This CDR3 has 18 residues. Germline V gives CDR1 SGDLS, CDR2 YYNGEE. Study-wide results and limits: Sequencing likely generated an artifact that appeared as a cluster of highly shared sequence variants.

The rearrangement links TRBV9 to TRBJ2-1; 9 bases match TRBD2. The source material was PBMCs. This sequence was found in a male donor in good health and CMV-seronegative. CDR3 region: CASSAGRGGGAYYNEQFF. In DNA form, the CDR3 reads TGTGCCAGCAGCGCGGGGAGGGGCGGGGGGGCCTACTACAATGAGCAGTTCTTC.